Listed below are T cell receptor beta chains from one sample, sequenced in a study of T cells after yellow fever vaccination. TCRdb re-derived calls from the 5' RACE reads in MiXCR, one entry per CDR3 protein. The sample has fewer than 35,000 distinct CDR3 sequences, roughly a tenth seen once. Sequencing was performed on PBMCs, either bulk or a sorted T-cell subset (CD4+, CD8+, memory, or dextramer-sorted; not recorded which), taken around 14 days after the first yellow fever vaccination. The receptors originated from a man aged 18-30 years who received the YFV17D yellow fever vaccine. Each CDR3 is given with its conserved first and last residue. The D gene is left open where the match is weak. The listing skips clone size in some rows; elsewhere it reads once, few, many or a size class.

D gene	V gene	J gene	CDR3 length	clone size	CDR3 protein	CDR3 DNA
-	TRBV6-2/TRBV6-3	TRBJ2-5	14	many	CASSSVTVGETQYF	TGTGCCAGCAGTTCCGTAACGGTAGGGGAGACCCAGTACTTC
TRBD2	TRBV4-3	TRBJ2-3	20	many	CASSPVSGTSGVRGTDTQYF	TGCGCCAGCAGCCCCGTTTCGGGAACTAGCGGGGTTAGGGGCACAGATACGCAGTATTTT
-	TRBV4-3	TRBJ2-1	15	many	CASSQGTASYNEQFF	TGCGCCAGCAGCCAAGGGACAGCTTCCTACAATGAGCAGTTCTTC
TRBD2	TRBV6-1	TRBJ2-7	14	few	CASTSGVNSYEQYF	TGTGCCAGCACTAGCGGGGTAAACTCCTACGAGCAGTACTTC
TRBD1	TRBV5-1	TRBJ1-2	13	many	CASSLGQGVGYTF	TGCGCCAGCAGCTTGGGACAGGGGGTTGGCTACACCTTC
-	TRBV7-2	TRBJ2-7	13	many	CASSPARAYEQYF	TGTGCCAGCAGCCCGGCGAGGGCGTACGAGCAGTACTTC
TRBD1	TRBV5-4	TRBJ2-1	15	many	CASSFRQGNYNEQFF	TGTGCCAGCAGCTTCAGACAGGGCAACTACAATGAGCAGTTCTTC
-	TRBV12-3/TRBV12-4	TRBJ1-2	15	many	CASSLISLANYGYTF	TGTGCCAGCAGTTTAATCTCCCTAGCTAACTATGGCTACACCTTC
-	TRBV18	TRBJ1-4	17	many	CASSPPSRMGSGEKLFF	TGTGCCAGCTCACCACCCAGCCGGATGGGAAGCGGCGAAAAACTGTTTTTT
TRBD1	TRBV11-2	TRBJ1-6	15	many	CASSPSRQGLSPLHF	TGTGCCAGCAGCCCATCAAGACAGGGCTTATCACCCCTCCACTTT
TRBD1	TRBV5-1	TRBJ1-2	13	few	CASRPGNRGPFHF	TGCGCCAGCAGGCCTGGAAACAGGGGGCCCTTCCACTTC
TRBD1	TRBV7-9	TRBJ2-1	16	many	CASSGSGTGSRYEQFF	TGTGCCAGCAGCGGTTCCGGGACAGGGTCGAGGTATGAGCAGTTCTTC
-	TRBV3-1	TRBJ1-5	13	many	CASSQDLGQPQHF	TGTGCCAGCAGCCAAGATTTAGGCCAGCCCCAGCATTTT
TRBD2	TRBV7-2	TRBJ2-1	12	many	CASGGAYNEQFF	TGTGCCAGCGGGGGGGCCTACAATGAGCAGTTCTTC
-	TRBV6-5	TRBJ2-1	15	-	CASSLTGTSYNEQFF	TGTGCCAGCAGTTTGACCGGGACGTCCTACAATGAGCAGTTCTTC
TRBD2	TRBV11-2	TRBJ2-1	18	many	CASSLDQGGSGAYNEQFF	TGTGCCAGCAGCTTAGACCAGGGAGGTAGCGGGGCCTACAATGAGCAGTTCTTC
TRBD1	TRBV5-1	TRBJ1-5	14	many	CASSEGTANQPQHF	TGCGCCAGCAGCGAGGGGACAGCTAATCAGCCCCAGCATTTT
-	TRBV5-4	TRBJ1-3	17	-	CASSLAPAGGGRNTIYF	TGTGCCAGCAGCTTGGCCCCTGCGGGAGGTGGAAGGAACACCATATATTTT
-	TRBV12-3/TRBV12-4	TRBJ1-5	14	many	CASSFSGGDQPQHF	TGTGCCAGCAGTTTCTCGGGGGGAGATCAGCCCCAGCATTTT
-	TRBV7-6	TRBJ2-7	13	many	CASSLGPSNEQYF	TGTGCCAGCAGCTTAGGACCGTCGAACGAGCAGTACTTC
TRBD2	TRBV12-3/TRBV12-4	TRBJ2-1	14	many	CASIPGGRVYEQFF	TGTGCCAGCATACCGGGGGGGCGAGTTTATGAGCAGTTCTTC
TRBD1	TRBV6-2/TRBV6-3	TRBJ1-2	15	many	CASSPTGDRVIGYTF	TGTGCCAGCAGTCCGACCGGGGACAGGGTAATCGGCTACACCTTC
-	TRBV20-1	TRBJ1-5	14	medium-sized	CSARDLPGNQPQHF	TGCAGTGCTAGAGATTTGCCGGGTAATCAGCCCCAGCATTTT
TRBD1	TRBV14	TRBJ2-2	15	many	CASSRPGQSIGELFF	TGTGCCAGCAGCCGCCCGGGACAGAGTATCGGGGAGCTGTTTTTT
-	TRBV13	TRBJ2-1	15	many	CASSLASFVYNEQFF	TGTGCCAGCAGCTTAGCGAGTTTTGTCTACAATGAGCAGTTCTTC
-	TRBV6-5	TRBJ1-2	13	-	CASSPLRMDGYTF	TGTGCCAGCAGTCCCCTCCGAATGGATGGCTACACCTTC
-	TRBV7-6	TRBJ1-1	13	once	CASSLGPTTEAFF	TGTGCCAGCAGCTTAGGACCGACAACTGAAGCTTTCTTT
-	TRBV7-2	TRBJ1-2	14	-	CASSPTPGFSGYTF	TGTGCCAGCAGCCCAACCCCGGGGTTTTCTGGCTACACCTTC
-	TRBV13	TRBJ2-3	18	many	CASSLAPPGRSYTDTQYF	TGTGCCAGCAGCTTAGCCCCTCCGGGGCGGAGCTACACAGATACGCAGTATTTT
TRBD2	TRBV3-1	TRBJ2-5	16	many	CASSQDMGLAGKTQYF	TGTGCCAGCAGCCAAGATATGGGACTAGCGGGCAAGACCCAGTACTTC
-	TRBV11-1	TRBJ2-1	13	many	CASSLQGRHEQFF	TGTGCCAGCAGCTTACAGGGGAGGCATGAGCAGTTCTTC
TRBD1	TRBV9	TRBJ1-6	16	many	CASSAATGSSTSPLHF	TGTGCCAGCAGCGCGGCGACAGGGAGTTCTACTTCACCCCTCCACTTT
TRBD1	TRBV6-5	TRBJ1-2	15	many	CASSTLEGGPYGYTF	TGTGCCAGCAGTACCCTCGAAGGGGGCCCCTATGGCTACACCTTC
-	TRBV6-1	TRBJ2-1	16	many	CASSPGSAQGNNEQFF	TGTGCCAGCAGCCCCGGGAGCGCCCAGGGTAACAATGAGCAGTTCTTC
-	TRBV29-1	TRBJ2-5	12	many	CSVEGGVETQYF	TGCAGCGTTGAAGGGGGGGTGGAGACCCAGTACTTC
-	TRBV28	TRBJ2-4	13	many	CASSPDRENIQYF	TGTGCCAGCAGCCCGGACCGCGAAAACATTCAGTACTTC
-	TRBV20-1	TRBJ1-1	13	many	CSARGFLRTEAFF	TGCAGTGCTAGAGGGTTCTTGAGGACTGAAGCTTTCTTT
-	TRBV12-3/TRBV12-4	TRBJ2-3	12	few	CASSDQGWTQYF	TGTGCCAGCAGTGACCAGGGGTGGACGCAGTATTTT
TRBD1	TRBV19	TRBJ1-2	18	few	CASNTRTGRDGIDYGYTF	TGTGCCAGTAATACCCGGACAGGACGAGATGGTATCGACTATGGCTACACCTTC
-	TRBV24-1	TRBJ2-5	14	medium-sized	CATSGWGEEETQYF	TGTGCCACCAGCGGATGGGGGGAGGAAGAGACCCAGTACTTC
-	TRBV20-1	TRBJ1-5	14	many	CSAAGSYSNQPQHF	TGCAGTGCTGCAGGAAGCTATAGCAATCAGCCCCAGCATTTT
-	TRBV7-2	TRBJ2-7	14	many	CASSRDSMGDEQYF	TGTGCCAGCAGCCGGGACTCTATGGGGGACGAGCAGTACTTC
-	TRBV9	TRBJ2-2	14	many	CASSVSRNTGELFF	TGTGCCAGCAGCGTGTCCCGGAACACCGGGGAGCTGTTTTTT
-	TRBV20-1	TRBJ2-2	14	many	CSASRRAVVGELFF	TGCAGTGCTTCACGCAGGGCGGTTGTCGGGGAGCTGTTTTTT
TRBD1	TRBV3-1	TRBJ2-7	13	many	CASSPGQGPQQYF	TGTGCCAGCAGCCCGGGACAGGGGCCTCAACAGTACTTC
-	TRBV28	TRBJ2-3	15	many	CASTPRYSSTDTQYF	TGTGCCAGCACCCCAAGGTATTCCAGCACAGATACGCAGTATTTT
TRBD2	TRBV20-1	TRBJ2-1	14	many	CSARSGTSDNEQFF	TGCAGTGCTAGATCCGGGACTAGCGATAATGAGCAGTTCTTC
-	TRBV6-1	TRBJ1-5	14	many	CASSKGELNQPQHF	TGTGCCAGCAGTAAAGGGGAATTAAATCAGCCCCAGCATTTT
TRBD1	TRBV7-9	TRBJ1-6	14	many	CASSAGTDSSPLHF	TGTGCCAGCAGCGCGGGGACAGATAGTTCACCCCTCCACTTT
-	TRBV12-3/TRBV12-4	TRBJ2-5	14	many	CASSLIAREETQYF	TGTGCCAGCAGTTTAATCGCCAGGGAGGAGACCCAGTACTTC
-	TRBV20-1	TRBJ2-5	12	many	CSARASGETQYF	TGCAGTGCTCGGGCCTCCGGGGAGACCCAGTACTTC
-	TRBV5-1	TRBJ2-1	15	many	CASSLGGSSYNEQFF	TGCGCCAGCAGCTTGGGGGGAAGCTCCTACAATGAGCAGTTCTTC
-	TRBV5-1	TRBJ1-5	14	many	CASSPGQSNQPQHF	TGCGCCAGCAGCCCCGGACAGAGCAATCAGCCCCAGCATTTT
-	TRBV2	TRBJ2-3	15	many	CASRATSDSTDTQYF	TGTGCCAGCAGGGCTACGTCGGATAGCACAGATACGCAGTATTTT
TRBD1	TRBV6-1	TRBJ1-6	16	many	CASSTRGGQGGSPLHF	TGTGCCAGCAGTACCAGGGGGGGACAGGGGGGCTCACCCCTCCACTTT
-	TRBV5-1	TRBJ1-2	18	many	CASSRTPDIFRGGYGYTF	TGCGCCAGCAGCCGGACTCCTGACATCTTCCGGGGTGGCTATGGCTACACCTTC